This entry concerns a single T cell receptor beta chain. No antigen is known for it. It was with 60 Vbeta and 13 Jbeta primers that the PCR ran. Only in-frame clones appear in the TCRdb table, and some are missing; sequencing was by immunoSEQ multiplex PCR. The data contain roughly 100,000 clones, approximately 82% of them singletons. The source of the sample is a study of cytomegalovirus exposure and HLA in healthy donors. Broader study findings: Cytomegalovirus association was assigned to about 150 TCR beta chains. Later analysis placed DRB1 highest and HLA-C lowest in TCR association rates, which differed by HLA locus. Presence/absence analyses assumed roughly uniform sequencing depth across donors, which may not hold.

This CDR3 has 16 amino acids. CDR1 is SGDLS and CDR2 is YYNGEE in the germline V gene. V gave up 0 bases and J gave up 2 bases, with 14 bases separating them. Source material: PBMCs. The gene calls are TRBV9 and TRBJ1-1; a weak D match, TRBD1 (5 bases). The TCR sequence derives from a female donor in good health and CMV-seropositive. This CDR3 is CASSVDGAGFNTEAFF. The CDR3 bases are TGTGCCAGCAGCGTAGATGGGGCAGGCTTTAACACTGAAGCTTTCTTT.